The 27 T cell receptor beta chains in this list originate from one sample, sequenced in a study of T cell responses to AZD1222 COVID-19 vaccine. Only in-frame clones appear in the TCRdb table, and some are missing; sequencing was by immunoSEQ multiplex PCR. The sample lists about 130,000 clones, approximately 91% occurring once. The material sequenced was peripheral blood, taken on day 0 of AZD1222 vaccination. These receptors were taken from an adult in good health.

The CDR3 spells CASSFLRPSNEQYF. CDR3 bases: TGTGCCAGCAGTTTTCTGAGACCCTCTAACGAGCAGTACTTC. The chain combines TRBV28 with TRBJ2-7, with D hard to call. This CDR3 spans 14 amino acids. V was shortened by 3 bases and J by 5 bases, with 14 bases between the two germline ends. In germline, CDR1 is MDHEN, CDR2 SYDVKM.

The gene calls are TRBV6-2 or TRBV6-3 and TRBJ1-1; 8 bases map to TRBD1. The CDR3 length is 13 residues. The ends lost 5 bases at V and 5 bases at J; junction bases unmatched: 4. Looked up from germline, CDR1 is MNHEY and CDR2 is SVGEGT. The CDR3 is CASSRTGGTEAFF. The CDR3 coding sequence is TGTGCCAGCAGTCGCACAGGGGGTACTGAAGCTTTCTTT.

The chain has TRBV7-8 and TRBJ1-1, with D unclear. This CDR3 spans 14 amino acids. Germline V gives CDR1 SGHVS, CDR2 FQNEAQ. V was cut by 1 base and J by 3 bases, with 9 bases left in between. The DNA for the CDR3 is TGTGCCAGCAGCTTAGGGCCCACAGACACTGAAGCTTTCTTT. This encodes CASSLGPTDTEAFF.

The V call is TRBV30, the J call TRBJ1-6; D ambiguous. The V gene's germline CDR1 is GTSNPN and CDR2 SVGIG (reference sequence). V shed 5 bases and J shed 9 bases, with 11 bases lying between them. The CDR3 covers 12 residues. CDR3: CAWSNLGSPLHF. CDR3 coding DNA: TGTGCCTGGTCTAATCTGGGTTCACCCCTCCACTTT.

This sequence joins TRBV7-9 and TRBJ1-1; D is unresolved. The CDR3 spans 11 residues. V was clipped by 2 bases and J by 6 bases, with 4 bases between them. Germline V gives CDR1 SEHNR, CDR2 FQNEAQ (reference sequence). CDR3 nucleotide sequence: TGTGCCAGCAGCTTACGGGCTGAAGCTTTCTTT. Translating gives CASSLRAEAFF. Combining the CDR3 with reference TRBV7-9 and TRBJ1-1 gives the whole variable domain DTGVSQNPRHKITKRGQNVTFRCDPISEHNRLYWYRQTLGQGPEFLTYFQNEAQLEKSRLLSDRFSAERPKGSFSTLEIQRTEQGDSAMYLCASSLRAEAFFGQGTRLTVV.

The chain uses TRBV29-1 and TRBJ2-5; D possibly corresponds to TRBD2 (5 bases). The V end was cut by 6 bases, the J end by 5 bases, with 13 bases between. CDR3 length equals 12 residues. Per the germline V gene, CDR1 is SQVTM and CDR2 is ANQGSEA. The CDR3 DNA sequence: TGCAGCGTCCAGCGGCTAGTGGAGACCCAGTACTTC. Its protein product is CSVQRLVETQYF.

The gene calls are TRBV7-9 and TRBJ1-1, with D hard to call. With 5 bases removed from V and 1 base from J, the gap between germline ends came to 8 bases. The CDR3 has 13 residues. Germline CDR1 SEHNR, CDR2 FQNEAQ (reference sequence). CDR3 residues: CASSGRGNTEAFF. The CDR3 coding sequence is TGTGCCAGCAGCGGGCGGGGGAACACTGAAGCTTTCTTT.

CDR3 sequence reads: CASSLGANYEQYF. CDR3 DNA sequence: TGTGCCAGCAGCTTGGGCGCAAACTACGAGCAGTACTTC. This sequence joins TRBV7-3 and TRBJ2-7, with no clear D. Germline lookup yields CDR1 SGHTA and CDR2 FQGTGA. CDR3 length: 13 amino acids. V was cut by 3 bases and J by 3 bases, with 9 bases left in between.

CDR3 in DNA: TGTGCCAGCAGCCAAGAGATGGCCTCGACTGAAGCTTTCTTT. This encodes CASSQEMASTEAFF. The rearrangement joins TRBV14 to TRBJ1-1, with D unresolved. Trimming pared 0 bases from V and 5 bases from J, leaving 10 bases between. Germline-derived CDR1 and CDR2 are SGHDN and FVKESK. The CDR3 covers 14 residues.

The chain carries TRBV25-1 and TRBJ1-2; 8 bases fit TRBD1. In germline, CDR1 is MGHDK, CDR2 SYGVNS. The CDR3 is 16 residues long. V lost 0 bases, J lost 6 bases, and 9 bases stayed unmatched. The CDR3 is CASSEYPRTGKDGYTF. CDR3 DNA: TGTGCCAGCAGTGAATATCCCAGGACAGGGAAGGATGGCTACACCTTC.

The V call is TRBV4-1, the J call TRBJ1-5, with unresolved D. Looked up from germline, CDR1 is MGHRA and CDR2 is YSYEKL. V lost 3 bases to trimming and J lost 1 base, with 13 bases between them. The length of the CDR3 is 16 residues. The CDR3 region has the DNA TGCGCCAGCAGCCAGACCCCGGCGGGGAGCAATCAGCCCCAGCATTTT. Translating gives CASSQTPAGSNQPQHF.

This clone came up once. This chain connects TRBV2 to TRBJ1-3; D gene uncertain. Germline CDR1 reads SNHLY; CDR2 reads FYNNEI. The length of the CDR3 is 15 residues. Trimming left V 4 bases short and J 0 bases short, with 10 bases between. The CDR3 coding sequence is TGTGCCAGCAGTGCTGGTCCGCGCTCTGGAAACACCATATATTTT. It yields the protein CASSAGPRSGNTIYF.

This clone occurred a few times. The V gene is TRBV3-1 (or the pseudogene TRBV3-2), the J gene TRBJ1-6; possible D gene TRBD1, 5 bases. Per germline, CDR1 LGHDT and CDR2 YNNKEL (reference sequence). This CDR3 region has 15 residues. V was cut by 1 base and J by 10 bases, with 14 bases left in between. Here the CDR3 reads CASSQARARGSPLHF. The CDR3 region has the DNA TGTGCCAGCAGCCAAGCTCGGGCCCGGGGGTCACCCCTCCACTTT.

V is TRBV2 and J is TRBJ1-4; D is possibly TRBD1 (5 bases). Trimming left V 4 bases short and J 4 bases short, with 13 bases between. The germline CDR1 and CDR2 sequences are SNHLY and FYNNEI. This CDR3 is built from 15 residues. CDR3 in amino acids: CASSAWATDNEKLFF. DNA for the CDR3: TGTGCCAGCAGTGCTTGGGCGACAGATAATGAAAAACTGTTTTTT.

In this sample, this clone turned up once. This sequence joins TRBV10-2 and TRBJ1-5; TRBD1 matches 7 bases. CDR1 WSHSY and CDR2 SAAADI come from the germline V gene. The V gene end was trimmed by 11 bases and the J gene end by 0 bases; junction bases not matched to a gene: 4. The CDR3 length is 13 residues. CDR3 region: CAARQGSNQPQHF. The CDR3, as DNA: TGCGCCGCCCGACAGGGTAGCAATCAGCCCCAGCATTTT.

The V call is TRBV7-3, the J call TRBJ1-1, with 7 bases aligning to TRBD1. Trimming cost V 5 bases and J 1 base; bases outside gene matches: 13. This CDR3 has 17 amino acids. The germline CDR1 and CDR2 sequences are SGHTA and FQGTGA. The CDR3 region has the DNA TGTGCCAGCAGCCCCACACGAAGGACAGGTGGGAACACTGAAGCTTTCTTT. Translated, it gives CASSPTRRTGGNTEAFF.

This chain joins TRBV7-2 and TRBJ2-7; either TRBD1 or TRBD2 may fit D (6 bases each). CDR3 length: 14 residues. V shed 0 bases and J shed 3 bases, with 9 bases lying between them. In germline, CDR1 is SGHTA, CDR2 FQGNSA. The CDR3, as DNA: TGTGCCAGCAGCTTAGCGGGGGGCCTCTACGAGCAGTACTTC. Its translation: CASSLAGGLYEQYF. Variable domain in full (rest from reference TRBV7-2 and TRBJ2-7): GAGVSQSPSNKVTEKGKDVELRCDPISGHTALYWYRQSLGQGLEFLIYFQGNSAPDKSGLPSDRFSAERTGGSVSTLTIQRTQQEDSAVYLCASSLAGGLYEQYFGPGTRLTVT.

The J gene is TRBJ1-1, the V gene TRBV20-1; D is undetermined. V lost 3 bases and J lost 4, with 6 bases in between. The germline CDR1 and CDR2 sequences are DFQATT and SNEGSKA (reference sequence). The CDR3 spans 11 residues. For the CDR3, the DNA is TGCAGTGCTAGGGCCCTCACTGAAGCTTTCTTT. Residues: CSARALTEAFF.

The J gene is TRBJ1-1, the V gene TRBV7-3; a possible D gene is TRBD1 (5 bases). Germline V lookup: CDR1 SGHTA, CDR2 FQGTGA. This CDR3 contains 14 residues. V lost 8 bases, J lost 1 base, and 14 bases lay in between. The CDR3 spells CASAPTASNTEAFF. Written as DNA, the CDR3 is TGTGCCAGCGCTCCGACAGCGTCGAACACTGAAGCTTTCTTT.

The rearrangement joins TRBV19 to TRBJ1-6; no definite D call. CDR3 length: 16 amino acids. Trimming pared 7 bases from V and 0 bases from J, leaving 13 bases between. Germline CDR1 LNHDA, CDR2 SQIVND (reference sequence). The CDR3: CASTSGGSSYNSPLHF. CDR3 nucleotide sequence: TGTGCCAGTACTTCCGGAGGGAGCTCCTATAATTCACCCCTCCACTTT.

The chain is built from TRBV7-9 and TRBJ1-2; 7 bases fit TRBD1. The CDR3 covers 16 residues. Trimming cost V 5 bases and J 8 bases; bases outside gene matches: 17. Germline loops: CDR1 SEHNR, CDR2 FQNEAQ (reference sequence). DNA for the CDR3: TGTGCCAGCAGCCCCCCGGGACAGATGGCCTCGGGGGGCTACACCTTC. Amino acid sequence: CASSPPGQMASGGYTF.

This clone showed up just once. This chain uses TRBV5-1 with TRBJ1-1; weak D call: TRBD1 (6 bases). The V end was cut by 0 bases, the J end by 0 bases, with 12 bases between. Per germline, CDR1 SGHRS and CDR2 YFSETQ. The CDR3 consists of 16 residues. In nucleotides, the CDR3 is TGCGCCAGCAGCTTGGGCAGGGGAGGAATGAACACTGAAGCTTTCTTT. It yields the protein CASSLGRGGMNTEAFF. The variable domain in full, completed from reference TRBV5-1 and TRBJ1-1, reads KAGVTQTPRYLIKTRGQQVTLSCSPISGHRSVSWYQQTPGQGLQFLFEYFSETQRNKGNFPGRFSGRQFSNSRSEMNVSTLELGDSALYLCASSLGRGGMNTEAFFGQGTRLTVV.

The chain combines TRBV27 with TRBJ1-6; possibly TRBD1 for D (5 bases). Germline V CDR1 and CDR2: MNHEY, SMNVEV (reference sequence). The V end was cut by 2 bases, the J end by 5 bases, with 22 bases between. The CDR3 has 19 residues. CDR3 in amino acids: CASSLRDFPTGGNNSPLHF. Here the CDR3 DNA reads TGTGCCAGCAGTTTACGGGACTTCCCGACGGGAGGTAATAATTCACCCCTCCACTTT.

This chain connects TRBV7-2 to TRBJ1-2; weak D call: TRBD1 (5 bases). The germline gives CDR1 SGHTA, CDR2 FQGNSA. The germline V and J ends were trimmed by 8 bases and 5 bases, with 15 bases remaining between them. The CDR3 totals 13 residues. The CDR3 loop is CASGVGAGYGYTF. DNA for the CDR3: TGTGCCAGCGGAGTAGGGGCAGGGTATGGCTACACCTTC.

This clone was counted only a few times. This chain links TRBV9 with TRBJ1-6; D remains ambiguous. Germline V lookup: CDR1 SGDLS, CDR2 YYNGEE. The CDR3 loop spans 12 amino acids. Between the trimmed V and J ends, which lost 0 bases and 8 bases, there was a span of 3 bases. The DNA of the CDR3 is TGTGCCAGCAGCGTAGGGTATTCACCCCTCCACTTT. As protein: CASSVGYSPLHF.

The rearrangement links TRBV3-1 (or the pseudogene TRBV3-2) to TRBJ2-2; TRBD1 is a possible D gene (5 bases). Germline CDR1 is LGHDT and CDR2 is YNNKEL (reference sequence). The CDR3 is 17 amino acids. Trimming took 2 bases from V and 6 from J, leaving 19 bases between them. The CDR3: CASSQPTGPMQAGELFF. CDR3 coding DNA: TGTGCCAGCAGCCAACCAACAGGTCCAATGCAGGCCGGGGAGCTGTTTTTT.

The rearrangement links TRBV27 to TRBJ1-2; TRBD1 agrees at 8 bases. The germline V gene has CDR1 MNHEY and CDR2 SMNVEV (reference sequence). There are 14 residues in the CDR3. V shed 6 bases and J 5 bases; nucleotides not matched to a gene: 8. CDR3 bases: TGTGCCAGCAGCCCAGGGGGCACCTTGTATGGCTACACCTTC. Protein sequence: CASSPGGTLYGYTF.